The 13 T cell receptor beta chains reported below all come from one sample, sequenced in a study of T cell responses to AZD1222 COVID-19 vaccine. Sequencing was performed with immunoSEQ multiplex PCR; in TCRdb, only in-frame clones are kept and a portion is missing. The sample lists around 260,000 clones, 85% to 95% seen once, with roughly 0.6% in the top ten. Sample: peripheral blood, taken on day 0 of AZD1222 vaccination. The receptors come from an adult in good health.

V and J are TRBV2 and TRBJ2-5, with no clear D. The germline V gene has CDR1 SNHLY and CDR2 FYNNEI. The V gene lost 4 bases and the J gene lost 3 bases, with 24 bases spanning the gap. The CDR3 sequence is 18 residues long. CDR3 sequence: CASSVFWEGNQQEETQYF. Here the CDR3 DNA reads TGTGCCAGCAGTGTTTTTTGGGAAGGGAACCAACAAGAAGAGACCCAGTACTTC.

The CDR3 DNA sequence: TGTGCCAGCAGCCAAGGCCCGGGGGCCTCTAGCACAGATACGCAGTATTTT. Translating gives CASSQGPGASSTDTQYF. The J gene is TRBJ2-3, the V gene TRBV4-2; D may correspond to TRBD1 or TRBD2 (6 bases each). Germline lookup yields CDR1 LGHNA and CDR2 YNFKEQ. Trimming took 1 base from V and 0 from J, leaving 14 bases between them. CDR3 length: 17 residues.

The chain links TRBV5-6 to TRBJ1-3, with D maybe TRBD1 (6 bases). CDR3 length equals 14 residues. Trimming removed 4 bases from V and 2 bases from J, with 10 bases in between. Germline loops: CDR1 SGHDT, CDR2 YYEEEE. CDR3 sequence (DNA): TGTGCCAGCAGCCTGAGGACAGCTGGAAACACCATATATTTT. Translated: CASSLRTAGNTIYF.

The chain links TRBV20-1 to TRBJ2-5; no clear D. From germline, CDR1 is DFQATT and CDR2 SNEGSKA (reference sequence). Trimming removed 6 bases from V and 1 base from J, with 6 bases in between. There are 11 residues in the CDR3. CDR3 in DNA: TGCAGTGCAATCGCCCAAGAGACCCAGTACTTC. Protein: CSAIAQETQYF.

The chain joins TRBV7-9 to TRBJ2-6; unclear D gene. The germline gives CDR1 SEHNR, CDR2 FQNEAQ (reference sequence). The CDR3 has 15 residues. V gave up 1 base and J gave up 0 bases, with 4 bases separating them. The CDR3: CASSLGPSGANVLTF. The CDR3, as DNA: TGTGCCAGCAGCTTAGGACCCTCTGGGGCCAACGTCCTGACTTTC.

The rearrangement links TRBV18 to TRBJ2-7, with 7 nucleotides matching TRBD1. The CDR3 is 14 residues long. Germline lookup yields CDR1 KGHSH and CDR2 LQKENI. The junction had 13 bases not matched to a gene; V was cut back by 7 bases and J by 7 bases. The DNA for the CDR3 is TGTGCCAGCTACCTGGGACAGCCCCCGGGAGAGCAGTACTTC. Protein product: CASYLGQPPGEQYF.

The rearrangement joins TRBV19 to TRBJ1-2, with 7 bases lining up with TRBD1. The J segment lost 4 bases and the V segment lost 6 bases, leaving 11 bases of the junction unmatched. This CDR3 is built from 15 residues. CDR1 is LNHDA and CDR2 is SQIVND in the germline V gene (reference sequence). The CDR3 nucleotides read TGTGCCAGTAGCCCCTCCTGGACAGGAGCCTATGGCTACACCTTC. It is translated as CASSPSWTGAYGYTF.

This sequence joins TRBV3-1 (or the pseudogene TRBV3-2) and TRBJ2-7; 9 bases are shared with TRBD2. The CDR3 is 14 residues long. Germline V gene lookup returns CDR1 LGHDT and CDR2 YNNKEL (reference sequence). V dropped 1 base and J dropped 7; count of bases not matched to a gene: 5. CDR3 in DNA: TGTGCCAGCAGCCAAGGACTAGCGGTGAAGGAGCAGTACTTC. Translation gives CASSQGLAVKEQYF.

The V and J genes are TRBV10-3 and TRBJ2-3; 12 bases line up with TRBD2. Unmatched junction bases numbered 5, after V lost 6 bases and J lost 4 bases. This CDR3 is 15 amino acids long. CDR1 ENHRY and CDR2 SYGVKD come from the germline V gene. Written as DNA, the CDR3 is TGTGCCATCAGAGCTAGCGGGGGGGCCGCAGATACGCAGTATTTT. As protein: CAIRASGGAADTQYF.

The rearrangement uses TRBV12-5 and TRBJ2-1; TRBD2 matches at 12 bases. From germline, CDR1 is LGHNT and CDR2 FRNRAP. The CDR3 runs 15 residues. Trimming removed 5 bases from V and 7 bases from J; junction bases left unmatched: 6. This chain's CDR3 is CASGLGLAGSNEQFF. The CDR3, as DNA: TGTGCTAGTGGTCTCGGACTAGCGGGATCTAATGAGCAGTTCTTC.

The rearrangement uses TRBV18 and TRBJ2-1, with D unresolved. Trimming removed 3 bases from V and 5 bases from J, with 14 bases in between. Germline V gene lookup returns CDR1 KGHSH and CDR2 LQKENI. The CDR3 sequence is 15 residues long. This CDR3 reads CASSPRASFDNEQFF. The CDR3 nucleotides read TGTGCCAGCTCACCCCGGGCCAGTTTTGACAATGAGCAGTTCTTC.

The V and J genes are TRBV5-1 and TRBJ2-2, with D uncertain. The germline V gene encodes CDR1 SGHRS and CDR2 YFSETQ. The V gene lost 1 base and the J gene lost 4 bases, with 11 bases spanning the gap. The CDR3 covers 15 residues. In DNA form, the CDR3 reads TGCGCCAGCAGCTTGAGGTCGCCAGCCACCGGGGAGCTGTTTTTT. This encodes CASSLRSPATGELFF.

This sequence joins TRBV5-1 and TRBJ2-3; the D gene is possibly TRBD2 (6 bases). The length of the CDR3 is 14 residues. V was pared by 5 bases and J by 3 bases, with 13 bases between. Germline values: CDR1 SGHRS, CDR2 YFSETQ. CDR3 in amino acids: CASRGPGDTDTQYF. CDR3 sequence (DNA): TGCGCCAGCAGGGGGCCGGGGGATACAGATACGCAGTATTTT.